This is a list of T cell receptor beta chains from one sample in a study of identical twins. TCRdb itself ran the 5' RACE reads through MiXCR, one entry per CDR3 protein. The table lists 500,000 or so distinct CDR3 sequences, roughly a fifth of them singletons. These sequences were also reported in another study, on T cells expressing NK-cell markers.

Sequencing used CD4+ T cells sorted from blood. Source of these receptors: a woman aged 18-29 years in good health. The CDR3 runs from the conserved cysteine through the conserved F or W. The D gene is left open where the match is weak. Clone size, where shown, is once, few, many, or a class for clones that have expanded.

J gene: TRBJ1-2; D gene: .; V gene: TRBV3-1; clone size: many; CDR3 DNA: TGTGCCAGCAGCCAAGACAGGTTCGGTGGCTACACCTTC; CDR3 protein: CASSQDRFGGYTF
J gene: TRBJ1-1; D gene: TRBD1; V gene: TRBV12-3/TRBV12-4; clone size: .; CDR3 DNA: TGTGCCAGCTGTCCCGGGACAGGGGGCTTTGGTGAAGCTTTCTTT; CDR3 protein: CASCPGTGGFGEAFF
J gene: TRBJ2-1; D gene: TRBD2; V gene: TRBV12-3/TRBV12-4; clone size: few; CDR3 DNA: TGTGCCAGCAGTCTTACTAGCGGTCCTAGCTCCTACAATGAGCAGTTCTTC; CDR3 protein: CASSLTSGPSSYNEQFF
J gene: TRBJ2-7; D gene: .; V gene: TRBV20-1; clone size: .; CDR3 DNA: TGCAGTGCTAGTCGGGGGGCAGCCAACGAGCAGTACTTC; CDR3 protein: CSASRGAANEQYF
J gene: TRBJ2-1; D gene: .; V gene: TRBV20-1; clone size: few; CDR3 DNA: TGCAGTGCTAAGACCCCTGACAATGAGCAGTTCTTC; CDR3 protein: CSAKTPDNEQFF
J gene: TRBJ2-5; D gene: .; V gene: TRBV4-3; clone size: .; CDR3 DNA: TGCGCCAGCAGCCAAGGGGCGCGAGGGGAAGAGACCCAGTACTTC; CDR3 protein: CASSQGARGEETQYF
J gene: TRBJ1-4; D gene: .; V gene: TRBV20-1; clone size: .; CDR3 DNA: TGCAGTGCTAGAGATTGGGGCAGTTCTAATGAAAAACTGTTTTTT; CDR3 protein: CSARDWGSSNEKLFF
J gene: TRBJ2-2; D gene: TRBD2; V gene: TRBV11-3; clone size: .; CDR3 DNA: TGTGCCAGCAGCTTAGGAGCGGGGGTGAACACCGGGGAGCTGTTTTTT; CDR3 protein: CASSLGAGVNTGELFF
J gene: TRBJ1-6; D gene: .; V gene: TRBV20-1; clone size: .; CDR3 DNA: TGCAGTGCAGGGACAACCTATAATTCACCCCTCCACTTT; CDR3 protein: CSAGTTYNSPLHF
J gene: TRBJ1-3; D gene: TRBD1; V gene: TRBV15; clone size: few; CDR3 DNA: TGTGCCACCAGCAGAGATGGTAGGGGGCGGAACACCATATATTTT; CDR3 protein: CATSRDGRGRNTIYF
J gene: TRBJ2-3; D gene: .; V gene: TRBV20-1; clone size: .; CDR3 DNA: TGCAGCGTCGGACTAGGGGGACGCCCAGATACGCAGTATTTT; CDR3 protein: CSVGLGGRPDTQYF
J gene: TRBJ1-2; D gene: .; V gene: TRBV27; clone size: .; CDR3 DNA: TGTGCCAGCAGTTTGCAGGGGCGGGAGCTTTATGGCTACACCTTC; CDR3 protein: CASSLQGRELYGYTF
J gene: TRBJ2-2; D gene: TRBD1; V gene: TRBV20-1; clone size: .; CDR3 DNA: TGCAGTGCTAGAAGGCAGGGGGCGGCCGGGGAGCTGTTTTTT; CDR3 protein: CSARRQGAAGELFF
J gene: TRBJ2-5; D gene: TRBD2; V gene: TRBV20-1; clone size: .; CDR3 DNA: TGCAGTGCTACATTAGCGGGGTCAGAGACCCAGTACTTC; CDR3 protein: CSATLAGSETQYF
J gene: TRBJ1-5; D gene: .; V gene: TRBV3-1; clone size: .; CDR3 DNA: TGTGCCAGCGGGAAGTCGACGCCCCAGCATTTT; CDR3 protein: CASGKSTPQHF
J gene: TRBJ2-2; D gene: .; V gene: TRBV10-3; clone size: .; CDR3 DNA: TGTGCCATCAGTGAGAGACCCCTGGCGGACACCGGGGAGCTGTTTTTT; CDR3 protein: CAISERPLADTGELFF
J gene: TRBJ1-6; D gene: TRBD1; V gene: TRBV27; clone size: few; CDR3 DNA: TGTGCCAGCGCGCTGACAGGGATCAATTCACCCCTCCACTTT; CDR3 protein: CASALTGINSPLHF
J gene: TRBJ2-1; D gene: .; V gene: TRBV11-3; clone size: .; CDR3 DNA: TGTGCCAGCAGCCCGGGCCCGCAGCGGTGGACCTACAATGAGCAGTTCTTC; CDR3 protein: CASSPGPQRWTYNEQFF
J gene: TRBJ1-1; D gene: .; V gene: TRBV3-1; clone size: few; CDR3 DNA: TGTGCCAGCAGCCGCCGCGGGGGGGCGCGTGGTAGCACTGAAGCTTTCTTT; CDR3 protein: CASSRRGGARGSTEAFF
J gene: TRBJ2-7; D gene: TRBD1; V gene: TRBV12-3/TRBV12-4; clone size: .; CDR3 DNA: TGTGCCAGCAGTCCACAGGGGACAGGGGGGGCCTACGAGCAGTACTTC; CDR3 protein: CASSPQGTGGAYEQYF
J gene: TRBJ2-3; D gene: TRBD1; V gene: TRBV4-1; clone size: few; CDR3 DNA: TGCGCCAGCAGACCAACCGGGACAGTAACAGATACGCAGTATTTT; CDR3 protein: CASRPTGTVTDTQYF
J gene: TRBJ2-7; D gene: TRBD2; V gene: TRBV4-2; clone size: .; CDR3 DNA: TGTGCCAGCAGCCAAGTGGTCCAGCGGGGGGGTTGGGAGCAGTACTTC; CDR3 protein: CASSQVVQRGGWEQYF
J gene: TRBJ2-1; D gene: TRBD2; V gene: TRBV7-9; clone size: many; CDR3 DNA: TGTGCCAGCAGCTTAGGGCTAGCGGGTCCCTACAATGAGCAGTTCTTC; CDR3 protein: CASSLGLAGPYNEQFF